This entry concerns a single T cell receptor beta chain. Its antigen is unidentified. This sample is drawn from a study of Tregs in tolerant kidney transplant recipients. Broader study findings: Few patients were studied, so findings need validation in larger groups.

Germline V gives CDR1 SGHTA, CDR2 FQGNSA. Unmatched junction bases numbered 8, after V lost 0 bases and J lost 8 bases. This CDR3 contains 15 residues. Repertoires were generated with immunoSEQ multiplex PCR, while TCRdb's copy carries only in-frame clones and drops some. The data show around 98,000 clones, approximately 94% seen once. Unstimulated Tregs (CD4+CD25+CD127-) and CD4+CD25- non-Tregs were sorted from PBMCs. This chain links TRBV7-2 with TRBJ1-2; 8 bases fit TRBD1. Sequenced material: CD4+ T cells from blood, taken before the transplant. This receptor was identified in a human donor who received a combined kidney and bone marrow transplant. The DNA for the CDR3 is TGTGCCAGCAGCTTAGCGGCAGGGGGCTCCTGGGGCTACACCTTC. It codes for CASSLAAGGSWGYTF.